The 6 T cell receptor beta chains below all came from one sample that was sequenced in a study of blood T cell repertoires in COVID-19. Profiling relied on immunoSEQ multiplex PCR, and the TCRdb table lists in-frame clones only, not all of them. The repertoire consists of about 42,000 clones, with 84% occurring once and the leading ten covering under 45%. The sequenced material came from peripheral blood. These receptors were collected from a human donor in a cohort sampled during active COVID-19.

The CDR3: CASSQRGDSYNEQFF. CDR3 nucleotides: TGTGCCAGCAGCCAACGGGGGGACTCCTACAATGAGCAGTTCTTC. The chain combines TRBV9 with TRBJ2-1, with 7 bases that match TRBD2. Losses at the gene ends were 4 bases for V and 0 bases for J; bases not matched to a gene: 4. CDR1 and CDR2 from the germline V gene are SGDLS and YYNGEE. CDR3 length: 15 amino acids.

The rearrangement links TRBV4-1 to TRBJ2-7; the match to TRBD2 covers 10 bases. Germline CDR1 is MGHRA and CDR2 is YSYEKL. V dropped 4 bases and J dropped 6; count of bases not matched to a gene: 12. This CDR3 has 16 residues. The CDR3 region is CASSLLAGGLATEQYV. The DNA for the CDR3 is TGCGCCAGCAGCCTGTTAGCGGGGGGACTAGCAACCGAGCAGTACGTC.

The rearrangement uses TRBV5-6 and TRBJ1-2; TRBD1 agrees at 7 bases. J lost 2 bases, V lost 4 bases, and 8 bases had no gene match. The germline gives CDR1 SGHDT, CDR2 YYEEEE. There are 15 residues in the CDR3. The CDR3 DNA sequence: TGTGCCAGCAGCCCAGCCCCGACAGGGAACTATGGCTACACCTTC. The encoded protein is CASSPAPTGNYGYTF. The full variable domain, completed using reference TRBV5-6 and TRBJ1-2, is DAGVTQSPTHLIKTRGQQVTLRCSPKSGHDTVSWYQQALGQGPQFIFQYYEEEERQRGNFPDRFSGHQFPNYSSELNVNALLLGDSALYLCASSPAPTGNYGYTFGSGTRLTVV.

CDR3 in DNA: TGTGCCAGCAGCCGGGGGCCTACTAATGAAAAACTGTTTTTT. The encoded protein is CASSRGPTNEKLFF. The J gene is TRBJ1-4, the V gene TRBV6-2 or TRBV6-3; D is possibly TRBD1 (6 bases). This CDR3 spans 14 amino acids. Per the germline V gene, CDR1 is MNHEY and CDR2 is SVGEGT. The ends were cut back, 6 bases at V and 2 bases at J, with 10 bases in the middle.

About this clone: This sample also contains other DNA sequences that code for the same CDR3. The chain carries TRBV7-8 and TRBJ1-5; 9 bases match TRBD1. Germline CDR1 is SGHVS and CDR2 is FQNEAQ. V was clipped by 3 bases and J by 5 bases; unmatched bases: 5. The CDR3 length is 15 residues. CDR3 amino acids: CASSLGQGGHQPQHF. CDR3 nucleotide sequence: TGTGCCAGCAGCTTGGGACAGGGTGGTCATCAGCCCCAGCATTTT.

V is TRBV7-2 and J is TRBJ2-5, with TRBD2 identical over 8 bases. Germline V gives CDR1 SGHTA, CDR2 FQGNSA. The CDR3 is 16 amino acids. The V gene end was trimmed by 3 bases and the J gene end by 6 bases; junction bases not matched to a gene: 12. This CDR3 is CASSFSIAGSYQTQYF. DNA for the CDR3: TGTGCCAGCAGCTTCTCCATAGCGGGGAGCTATCAGACCCAGTACTTC.